Detailed here is one TCR beta chain. This entry is derived from a study of sequential checkpoint blockade in melanoma. Study information: Maintenance nivolumab came after either treatment sequence.

Treatment reported: randomized to nivolumab then ipilimumab (arm A) or the reverse (arm B). DNA-damaging chemotherapy had not been given to any patient beforehand. Sorted cells were live CD3+CD8+, lacking CD19 and CD56, from PBMCs. Some clones are missing from TCRdb's copy, which holds only in-frame ones; the method was immunoSEQ multiplex PCR. The sample includes 9,500 to 12,000 clones, under 60% seen only once; the top ten take around 16%. The sample consisted of CD8+ T cells sorted from blood (inferred from file names), taken from a patient given nivolumab and ipilimumab in sequence. The receptor's source is a human donor with melanoma.

The CDR3 DNA sequence: TGCGCCAGCAGCCAAGCGGGAGGGGTGAACACTGAAGCTTTCTTT. Translating gives CASSQAGGVNTEAFF. The chain joins TRBV4-3 to TRBJ1-1, with D possibly being TRBD1 (5 bases). Germline V gene lookup returns CDR1 LGHNA and CDR2 YSLEER. The CDR3 sequence is 15 residues long. Deletions cut 1 base from V and 0 bases from J, with 9 bases between.